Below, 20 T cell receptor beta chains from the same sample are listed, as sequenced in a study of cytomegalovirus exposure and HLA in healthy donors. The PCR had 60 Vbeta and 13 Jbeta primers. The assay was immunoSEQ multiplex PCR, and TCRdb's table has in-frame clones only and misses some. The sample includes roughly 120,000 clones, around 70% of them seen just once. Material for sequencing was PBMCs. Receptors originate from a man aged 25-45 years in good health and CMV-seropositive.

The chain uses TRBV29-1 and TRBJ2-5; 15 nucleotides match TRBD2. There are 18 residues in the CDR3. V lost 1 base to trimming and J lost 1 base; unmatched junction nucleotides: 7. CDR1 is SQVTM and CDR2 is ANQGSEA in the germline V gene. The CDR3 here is CSVEGTSGREGTQETQYF. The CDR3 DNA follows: TGCAGCGTTGAAGGGACTAGCGGGAGGGAGGGTACCCAAGAGACCCAGTACTTC.

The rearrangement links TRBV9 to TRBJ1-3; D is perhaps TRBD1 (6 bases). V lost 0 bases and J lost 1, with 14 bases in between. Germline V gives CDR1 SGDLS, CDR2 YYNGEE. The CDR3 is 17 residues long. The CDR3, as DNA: TGTGCCAGCAGCGTAGCAATATTTCAGGGGTCTGGAAACACCATATATTTT. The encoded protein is CASSVAIFQGSGNTIYF.

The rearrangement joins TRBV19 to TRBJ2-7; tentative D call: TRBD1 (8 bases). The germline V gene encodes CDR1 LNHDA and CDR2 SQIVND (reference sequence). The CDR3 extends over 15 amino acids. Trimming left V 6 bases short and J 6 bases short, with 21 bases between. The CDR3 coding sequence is TGTGCCAGTAGAACCGGGGGGACAGGTTCCAGCGAGCAGTACTTC. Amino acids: CASRTGGTGSSEQYF.

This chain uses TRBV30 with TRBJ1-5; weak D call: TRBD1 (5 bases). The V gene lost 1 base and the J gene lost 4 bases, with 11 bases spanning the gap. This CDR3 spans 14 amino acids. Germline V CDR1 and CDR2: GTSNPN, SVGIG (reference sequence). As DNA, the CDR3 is TGTGCCTGGAGTGGACAGTTCGGAAATCAGCCCCAGCATTTT. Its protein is CAWSGQFGNQPQHF.

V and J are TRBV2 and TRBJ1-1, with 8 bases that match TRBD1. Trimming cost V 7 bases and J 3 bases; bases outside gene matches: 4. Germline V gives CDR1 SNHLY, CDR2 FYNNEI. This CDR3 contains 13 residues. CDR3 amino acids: CASILQGDTEAFF. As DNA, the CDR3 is TGTGCCAGCATTCTACAGGGGGACACTGAAGCTTTCTTT.

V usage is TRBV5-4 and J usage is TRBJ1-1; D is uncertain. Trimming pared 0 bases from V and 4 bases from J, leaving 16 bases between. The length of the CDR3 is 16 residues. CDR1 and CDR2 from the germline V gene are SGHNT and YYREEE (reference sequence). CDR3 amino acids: CASSLGAGITGTEAFF. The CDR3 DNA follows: TGTGCCAGCAGCTTGGGCGCGGGAATTACGGGCACTGAAGCTTTCTTT. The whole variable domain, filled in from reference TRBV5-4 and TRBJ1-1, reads ETGVTQSPTHLIKTRGQQVTLRCSSQSGHNTVSWYQQALGQGPQFIFQYYREEENGRGNFPPRFSGLQFPNYSSELNVNALELDDSALYLCASSLGAGITGTEAFFGQGTRLTVV.

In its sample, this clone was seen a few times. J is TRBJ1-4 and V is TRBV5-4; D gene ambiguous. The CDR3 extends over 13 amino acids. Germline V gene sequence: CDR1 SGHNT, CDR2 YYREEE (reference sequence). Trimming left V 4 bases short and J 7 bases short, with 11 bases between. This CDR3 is CASSRLSGEKLFF. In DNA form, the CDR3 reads TGTGCCAGCAGCCGACTGTCGGGTGAAAAACTGTTTTTT. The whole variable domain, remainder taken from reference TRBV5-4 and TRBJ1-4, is ETGVTQSPTHLIKTRGQQVTLRCSSQSGHNTVSWYQQALGQGPQFIFQYYREEENGRGNFPPRFSGLQFPNYSSELNVNALELDDSALYLCASSRLSGEKLFFGSGTQLSVL.

CDR3 in DNA: TGTGCCAGCAGCACAACCGGGACTAGCGGGACCGGGGAGCTGTTTTTT. It encodes CASSTTGTSGTGELFF. J is TRBJ2-2 and V is TRBV6-4, with 12 bases identical to TRBD2. CDR1 and CDR2 from the germline V gene are MRHNA and SNTAGT. This CDR3 is built from 16 residues. The ends lost 6 bases at V and 5 bases at J; junction bases unmatched: 7.

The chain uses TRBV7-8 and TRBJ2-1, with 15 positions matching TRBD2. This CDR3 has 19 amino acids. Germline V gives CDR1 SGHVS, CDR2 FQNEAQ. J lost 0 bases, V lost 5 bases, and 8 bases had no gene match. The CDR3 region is CASSPWTSGRGSSYNEQFF. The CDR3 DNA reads TGTGCCAGCAGCCCTTGGACTAGCGGGAGGGGTAGCTCCTACAATGAGCAGTTCTTC.

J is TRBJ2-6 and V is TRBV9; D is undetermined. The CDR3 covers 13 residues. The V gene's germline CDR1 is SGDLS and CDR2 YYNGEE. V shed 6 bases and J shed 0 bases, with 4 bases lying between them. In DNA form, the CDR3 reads TGTGCCAGCACCCACTCTGGGGCCAACGTCCTGACTTTC. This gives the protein CASTHSGANVLTF. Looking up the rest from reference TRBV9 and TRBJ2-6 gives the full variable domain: DSGVTQTPKHLITATGQRVTLRCSPRSGDLSVYWYQQSLDQGLQFLIQYYNGEERAKGNILERFSAQQFPDLHSELNLSSLELGDSALYFCASTHSGANVLTFGAGSRLTVL.

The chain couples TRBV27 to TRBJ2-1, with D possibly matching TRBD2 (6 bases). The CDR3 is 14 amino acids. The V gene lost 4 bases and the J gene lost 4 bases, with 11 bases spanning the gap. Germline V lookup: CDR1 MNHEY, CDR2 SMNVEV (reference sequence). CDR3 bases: TGTGCCAGCAGTTGGGGGGACTCTTACAATGAGCAGTTCTTC. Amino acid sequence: CASSWGDSYNEQFF.

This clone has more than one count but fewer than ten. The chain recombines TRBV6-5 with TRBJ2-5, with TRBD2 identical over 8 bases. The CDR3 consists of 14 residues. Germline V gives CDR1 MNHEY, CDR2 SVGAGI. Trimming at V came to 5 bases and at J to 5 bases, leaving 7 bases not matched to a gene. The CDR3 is CASSAWTSTETQYF. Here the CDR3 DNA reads TGTGCCAGCAGTGCATGGACTAGCACGGAGACCCAGTACTTC.

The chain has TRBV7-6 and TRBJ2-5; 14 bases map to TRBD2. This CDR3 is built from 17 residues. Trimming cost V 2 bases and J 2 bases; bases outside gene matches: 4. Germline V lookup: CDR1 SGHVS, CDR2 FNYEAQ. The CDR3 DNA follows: TGTGCCAGCAGCTTACTGACTAGCGGGAGGGGACAAGAGACCCAGTACTTC. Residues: CASSLLTSGRGQETQYF.

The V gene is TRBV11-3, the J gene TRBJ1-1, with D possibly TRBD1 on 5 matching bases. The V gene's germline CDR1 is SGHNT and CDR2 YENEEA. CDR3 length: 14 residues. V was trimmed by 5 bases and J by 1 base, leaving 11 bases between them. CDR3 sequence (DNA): TGTGCCAGCAGCCCGGGACTGACGAACACTGAAGCTTTCTTT. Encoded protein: CASSPGLTNTEAFF.

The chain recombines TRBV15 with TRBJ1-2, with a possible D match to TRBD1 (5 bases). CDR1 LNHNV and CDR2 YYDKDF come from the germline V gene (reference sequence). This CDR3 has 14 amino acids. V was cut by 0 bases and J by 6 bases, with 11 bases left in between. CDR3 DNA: TGTGCCACCAGCAGAGATGTCGGACAAGATGGCTACACCTTC. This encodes CATSRDVGQDGYTF.

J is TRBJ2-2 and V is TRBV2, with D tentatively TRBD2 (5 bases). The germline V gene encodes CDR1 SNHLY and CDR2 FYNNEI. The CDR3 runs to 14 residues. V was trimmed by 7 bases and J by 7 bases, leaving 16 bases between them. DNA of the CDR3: TGTGCCAGCACTTTGCTCCCTAGCTTCGGGGAGCTGTTTTTT. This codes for CASTLLPSFGELFF. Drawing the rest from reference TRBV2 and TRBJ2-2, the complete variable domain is EPEVTQTPSHQVTQMGQEVILRCVPISNHLYFYWYRQILGQKVEFLVSFYNNEISEKSEIFDDQFSVERPDGSNFTLKIRSTKLEDSAMYFCASTLLPSFGELFFGEGSRLTVL.

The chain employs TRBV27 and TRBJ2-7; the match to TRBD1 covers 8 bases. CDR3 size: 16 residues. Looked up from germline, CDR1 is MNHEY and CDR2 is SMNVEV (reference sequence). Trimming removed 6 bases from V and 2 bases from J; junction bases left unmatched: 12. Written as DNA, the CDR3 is TGTGCCAGCAGCAGCCGCGGGACAGGACGAACCTACGAGCAGTACTTC. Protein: CASSSRGTGRTYEQYF.

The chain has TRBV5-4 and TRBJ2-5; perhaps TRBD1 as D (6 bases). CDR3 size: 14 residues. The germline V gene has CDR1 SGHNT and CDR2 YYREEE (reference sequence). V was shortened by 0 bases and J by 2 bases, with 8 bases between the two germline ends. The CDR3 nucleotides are TGTGCCAGCAGCTTGGACAGGGCACAAGAGACCCAGTACTTC. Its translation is CASSLDRAQETQYF.

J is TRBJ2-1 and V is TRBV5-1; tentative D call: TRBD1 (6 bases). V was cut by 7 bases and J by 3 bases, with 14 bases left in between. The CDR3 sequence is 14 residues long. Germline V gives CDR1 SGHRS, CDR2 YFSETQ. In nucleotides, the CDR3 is TGCGCCAGCGACAGGAAGGAGGACTACAATGAGCAGTTCTTC. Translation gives CASDRKEDYNEQFF.

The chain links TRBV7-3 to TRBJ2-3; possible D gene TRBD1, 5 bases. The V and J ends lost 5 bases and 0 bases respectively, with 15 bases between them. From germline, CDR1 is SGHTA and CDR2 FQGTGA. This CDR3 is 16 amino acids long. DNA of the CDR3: TGTGCCAGCAGCCCCCTAGACAGACTGAGCACAGATACGCAGTATTTT. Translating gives CASSPLDRLSTDTQYF.